These 25 T cell receptor beta chains originate from one sample sequenced in a study of tumor-infiltrating lymphocytes in primary liver carcinoma. Starting from around 500 ng of total RNA, TCR beta cDNA was produced with a primer in the constant region. ARM-PCR, slightly modified, supplied the TCR beta libraries through three nested multiplex PCR rounds. Forward primers for TRBV1-TRBV30 and a C-beta reverse primer served the first two PCR rounds, at around 9 cycles each. Each CDR3 protein gets one entry after TCRdb re-called the multiplex PCR reads with MiXCR. This table has about 190,000 distinct CDR3 sequences, about 85% appearing once. Co-extraction of both nucleic acids (RNA and DNA) used 20-30 mg of unsorted bulk tissue. The sequenced sample was tumor tissue from primary liver carcinoma. These receptors were collected from a man aged 40-49 years with primary liver carcinoma and hepatitis B virus infection.

The table lists this clonotype with a count of one. One junction end does not reproduce the germline sequence, and a read error may be involved. The CDR3 loop is CASSGYKGSTSAANVLTF. In DNA form, the CDR3 reads TGTGCCAGCAGTGGATACAAGGGTTCTACCTCTGCGGCCAACGTCCTGACTTTC. The genes are TRBV6-1 and TRBJ2-6; no definite D call. The length of the CDR3 is 18 residues. The germline gives CDR1 MNHNS, CDR2 SASEGT.

This chain uses TRBV29-1 with TRBJ2-1; no reliable D call. The length of the CDR3 is 12 residues. Germline CDR1 SQVTM, CDR2 ANQGSEA. V was shortened by 8 bases and J by 5 bases, with 13 bases between the two germline ends. CDR3 residues: CSLRLGHNEQFF. DNA for the CDR3: TGCAGCCTCCGTTTAGGACACAATGAGCAGTTCTTC.

For this clonotype: The junction departs from the called germline gene at one end, perhaps through a read error. This chain links TRBV29-1 with TRBJ2-7; D is perhaps TRBD1 or TRBD2 (5 bases each). Germline V gene data show CDR1 as SQVTM and CDR2 as ANQGSEA. There are 16 residues in the CDR3. The CDR3 loop reads CSAMTSGTGTPYKQHF. In DNA form, the CDR3 reads TGCAGCGCTATGACATCTGGGACCGGCACTCCCTACAAGCAGCACTTT.

Of note for this clonotype: Since the CDR3 does not end with the conserved phenylalanine or tryptophan, this likely comes from a read error. The V and J genes are TRBV11-1 and TRBJ2-7; possibly TRBD2 for D (5 bases). Per the germline V gene, CDR1 is SGHAT and CDR2 is FQDESV (reference sequence). The CDR3 is made up of 17 amino acids. CDR3 bases: TGTGCCGGCAGCTTAGGGCCGGCGGGTGAAAGCTTCTACGAGCAGTACTCC. Translated: CAGSLGPAGESFYEQYS.

This clonotype was found once. This chain connects TRBV9 to TRBJ2-5; D is undetermined. Deletions cut 6 bases from V and 1 base from J, with 10 bases between. This CDR3 is built from 13 residues. Germline V gene lookup returns CDR1 SGDLS and CDR2 YYNGEE. The CDR3 reads CASKSETQETQYF. DNA for the CDR3: TGTGCCAGCAAGAGCGAGACCCAAGAGACCCAGTACTTC.

On this clonotype: The conserved final phenylalanine or tryptophan is absent from the CDR3, which likely points to a read error. V gene TRBV11-2 combines with J gene TRBJ2-6; D possibly corresponds to TRBD2 (5 bases). V lost 10 bases and J lost 0, with 13 bases in between. The CDR3 contains 15 residues. Germline V lookup: CDR1 SGHAT, CDR2 FQNNGV. CDR3 DNA: TGTGCCACACAGCGGCCGCACTCTGGGGCCAACGTCCTGACTTCC. Amino acids: CATQRPHSGANVLTS.

Regarding this clonotype: The germline gene is not matched at one end of the junction; a read error may be the cause. The chain recombines TRBV7-2 with TRBJ2-5; 10 nucleotides agree with TRBD2. The CDR3 is 13 amino acids. From germline, CDR1 is SGHTA and CDR2 FQGNSA. CDR3 amino acids: CAIVAGGQETHYF. In nucleotides, the CDR3 is TGTGCCATCGTAGCGGGAGGCCAAGAGACCCACTACTTC. The variable domain in full, completed from reference TRBV7-2 and TRBJ2-5, reads GAGVSQSPSNKVTEKGKDVELRCDPISGHTALYWYRQSLGQGLEFLIYFQGNSAPDKSGLPSDRFSAERTGGSVSTLTIQRTQQEDSAVYLCAIVAGGQETHYFGPGTRLLVL.

This chain uses TRBV5-4 with TRBJ2-5; 11 nucleotides match TRBD1. Germline V gives CDR1 SGHNT, CDR2 YYREEE (reference sequence). There are 17 residues in the CDR3. V lost 6 bases, J lost 2 bases, and 12 bases stayed unmatched. Here the CDR3 reads CASINLGQGAAQETQYF. CDR3 nucleotide sequence: TGTGCCAGCATCAATCTAGGACAGGGGGCGGCTCAAGAGACCCAGTACTTC. Full variable domain (rest looked up from reference TRBV5-4 and TRBJ2-5): ETGVTQSPTHLIKTRGQQVTLRCSSQSGHNTVSWYQQALGQGPQFIFQYYREEENGRGNFPPRFSGLQFPNYSSELNVNALELDDSALYLCASINLGQGAAQETQYFGPGTRLLVL.

A note on this clonotype: At one of its ends the junction is not consistent with the germline gene, which may arise from a read error. The chain uses TRBV11-2 and TRBJ2-1, with TRBD1 identical over 8 bases. There are 15 residues in the CDR3. The V gene's germline CDR1 is SGHAT and CDR2 FQNNGV. CDR3 coding DNA: TGTGCCAGTAGCTTAGAACAGGGGGGTTTCAATAAGCAGTTCTTC. This encodes CASSLEQGGFNKQFF.

Only a few counts were recorded for this clonotype. This chain connects TRBV5-1 to TRBJ2-1; 8 positions agree with TRBD2. V trimming: 4 bases; J trimming: 1 base; junction bases outside the gene matches: 13. CDR3 length equals 18 residues. The germline gives CDR1 SGHRS, CDR2 YFSETQ. This CDR3 reads CASSPLPPAGGSYNEQFF. For the CDR3, the DNA is TGCGCCAGCAGCCCGCTTCCCCCTGCGGGAGGTTCCTACAATGAGCAGTTCTTC.

Regarding this clonotype: Relative to the germline gene, one junction end is altered; a read error may explain this. The rearrangement joins TRBV4-3 to TRBJ1-2; 7 bases agree with TRBD1. Germline V gene sequence: CDR1 LGHNA, CDR2 YSLEER. The CDR3 is 14 residues long. In DNA form, the CDR3 reads TGCGCCAGCAGCTTCAAGGGGGCAGGCTATGGCTACCCCTTC. Translation gives CASSFKGAGYGYPF.

On this clonotype: Its ends do not fully match the called genes, so a read error is possible. The J gene is TRBJ1-1, the V gene TRBV12-3 or TRBV12-4, with 10 bases lining up with TRBD1. The CDR3 runs 13 residues. CDR3 in amino acids: CTSNEGTGDEAFF. Here the CDR3 DNA reads TGTACCAGCAATGAAGGGACAGGGGATGAAGCTTTCTTT.

The V and J genes are TRBV29-1 and TRBJ2-5; D remains unclear. The ends were cut back, 2 bases at V and 1 base at J, with 11 bases in the middle. The CDR3 totals 14 residues. Germline V lookup: CDR1 SQVTM, CDR2 ANQGSEA. In nucleotides, the CDR3 is TGCAGCGTTGAAATGCCAGTCGCCCAAGAGACCCAGTACTTC. It specifies CSVEMPVAQETQYF. The variable domain in full, completed from reference TRBV29-1 and TRBJ2-5, reads SAVISQKPSRDICQRGTSLTIQCQVDSQVTMMFWYRQQPGQSLTLIATANQGSEATYESGFVIDKFPISRPNLTFSTLTVSNMSPEDSSIYLCSVEMPVAQETQYFGPGTRLLVL.

As to this clonotype: Sequence at one end of the junction differs from germline and may be a read error. J is TRBJ2-1 and V is TRBV29-1; D is tentatively TRBD1 or TRBD2 (5 bases each). CDR3 length equals 14 residues. The germline gives CDR1 SQVTM, CDR2 ANQGSEA. As DNA, the CDR3 is TGCAGCGGTCGAGGCAGGGTTGGAGGCGATGAGCTGTTCTTC. The encoded protein is CSGRGRVGGDELFF.

The V gene is TRBV6-2 or TRBV6-3, the J gene TRBJ2-1; 9 bases map to TRBD2. The CDR3 is 15 residues long. Looked up from germline, CDR1 is MNHEY and CDR2 is SVGEGT. The chain's CDR3 is CTNSPGTSFHNEQFF. Written as DNA, the CDR3 is TGTACCAACAGTCCTGGGACTAGCTTCCACAATGAGCAGTTCTTC.

With respect to this clonotype: Given a much more abundant clone one base away, this may be a read error. The CDR3 end shows no conserved phenylalanine or tryptophan, and so a read error is likely. This chain links TRBV7-9 with TRBJ2-7, with D uncertain. Germline V gives CDR1 SEHNR, CDR2 FQNEAQ (reference sequence). V was cut by 5 bases and J by 0 bases, with 11 bases left in between. The CDR3 is 14 amino acids. The CDR3 nucleotides are TGTGCCAGCAGCGCCGTGCCGAGCTCCTACGAGCAGTACTTA. The encoded protein is CASSAVPSSYEQYL.

Concerning this clonotype: One end of the junction does not line up with germline, which may come from a read error. The chain carries TRBV28 and TRBJ1-5; possible D gene TRBD1, 5 bases. The CDR3 has 12 amino acids. The germline CDR1 and CDR2 sequences are MDHEN and SYDVKM. The CDR3 loop is CVSSLRGQPQQF. CDR3 bases: TGTGTCAGCAGTTTGAGGGGCCAGCCCCAGCAGTTT.

V gene TRBV2 combines with J gene TRBJ2-1; the D is unclear. From germline, CDR1 is SNHLY and CDR2 FYNNEI. Trimming took 9 bases from V and 6 from J, leaving 12 bases between them. This CDR3 comprises 12 residues. DNA for the CDR3: TGTGCCAGTAGTACCGAAAGCAATGAGCAGTTCTTC. The encoded protein is CASSTESNEQFF.

CDR3 coding DNA: TGCGCCAGCAGGGGAGTAGCGGGGGCTCCGGGGTTGACAGATACGCAGTATTTT. Its protein product is CASRGVAGAPGLTDTQYF. This chain joins TRBV5-1 and TRBJ2-3; 9 bases fit TRBD2. The V gene end was trimmed by 5 bases and the J gene end by 3 bases; junction bases not matched to a gene: 16. Germline CDR1 SGHRS, CDR2 YFSETQ. CDR3 length equals 18 residues.

As concerns this clonotype: The junction shows a germline mismatch at one end, possibly a read error. V gene TRBV5-6 combines with J gene TRBJ1-5; D is uncertain. This CDR3 comprises 13 residues. Germline loops: CDR1 SGHDT, CDR2 YYEEEE. This CDR3 is CASSSLRNQAQHF. CDR3 nucleotides: TGTGCCAGCAGCTCCTTAAGAAATCAGGCCCAGCATTTT. Full variable domain (rest looked up from reference TRBV5-6 and TRBJ1-5): DAGVTQSPTHLIKTRGQQVTLRCSPKSGHDTVSWYQQALGQGPQFIFQYYEEEERQRGNFPDRFSGHQFPNYSSELNVNALLLGDSALYLCASSSLRNQAQHFGDGTRLSIL.

The rearrangement uses TRBV11-2 and TRBJ2-3; the D gene is possibly TRBD1 (6 bases). The CDR3 has 16 amino acids. The V and J ends lost 9 bases and 5 bases respectively, with 24 bases between them. The germline V gene encodes CDR1 SGHAT and CDR2 FQNNGV. The CDR3 region is CASSRRNTGNIDTQYF. DNA for the CDR3: TGTGCCAGTAGCAGAAGAAATACAGGGAACATAGATACGCAGTATTTT.

This clonotype was seen once. An end of the junction differs from the germline gene, which may be a read error. This sequence joins TRBV11-1 and TRBJ2-3; either TRBD1 or TRBD2 may supply D (5 bases each). Looked up from germline, CDR1 is SGHAT and CDR2 is FQDESV (reference sequence). This CDR3 is 19 amino acids long. In DNA form, the CDR3 reads TGTGCCAGCAGCTATGGGGGAAGCTCTCTTGGAGCCCGCACAGATACACAGTATTTT. It translates to CASSYGGSSLGARTDTQYF.

The rearrangement links TRBV11-2 to TRBJ2-5, with 7 bases fitting TRBD2. This CDR3 has 15 amino acids. Germline CDR1 and CDR2: SGHAT and FQNNGV. CDR3 protein: CVNSRWTSPAETQYF. DNA of the CDR3: TGTGTCAACAGTCGTTGGACTAGTCCCGCGGAGACCCAGTACTTC.

The V and J genes are TRBV11-3 and TRBJ2-1; D is uncertain. The CDR3 has 14 residues. The germline V gene has CDR1 SGHNT and CDR2 YENEEA. In DNA, the CDR3 is TGTGCAAACAGCTTAGGCGTTTCGAACATTGAGCAGTTCTTC. Encoded protein: CANSLGVSNIEQFF.

Turning to this clonotype: A read error may produce the germline difference seen at one junction end. The V and J genes are TRBV6-1 and TRBJ2-1; 13 positions match TRBD2. Germline loops: CDR1 MNHNS, CDR2 SASEGT. The CDR3 loop spans 15 amino acids. The CDR3 protein is CASSPRTSGSHEQFF. For the CDR3, the DNA is TGTGCTAGCAGTCCTAGGACTAGCGGGAGCCATGAGCAGTTCTTC.